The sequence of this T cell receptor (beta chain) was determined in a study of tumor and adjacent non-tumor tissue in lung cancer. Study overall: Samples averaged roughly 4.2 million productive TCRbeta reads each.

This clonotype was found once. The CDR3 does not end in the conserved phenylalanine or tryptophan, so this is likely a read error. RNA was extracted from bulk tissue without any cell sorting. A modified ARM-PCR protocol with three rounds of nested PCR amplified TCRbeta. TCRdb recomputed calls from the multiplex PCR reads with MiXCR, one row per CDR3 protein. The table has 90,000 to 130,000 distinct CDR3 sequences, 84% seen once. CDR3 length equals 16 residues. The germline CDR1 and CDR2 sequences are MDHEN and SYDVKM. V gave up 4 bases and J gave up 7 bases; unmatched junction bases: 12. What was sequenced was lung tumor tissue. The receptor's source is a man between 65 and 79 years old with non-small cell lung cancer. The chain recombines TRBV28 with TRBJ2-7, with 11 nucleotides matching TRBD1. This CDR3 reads CASSSYGGQGGREQYS. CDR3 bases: TGTGCCAGCAGTTCATATGGGGGACAGGGGGGTAGGGAGCAGTACTCC.